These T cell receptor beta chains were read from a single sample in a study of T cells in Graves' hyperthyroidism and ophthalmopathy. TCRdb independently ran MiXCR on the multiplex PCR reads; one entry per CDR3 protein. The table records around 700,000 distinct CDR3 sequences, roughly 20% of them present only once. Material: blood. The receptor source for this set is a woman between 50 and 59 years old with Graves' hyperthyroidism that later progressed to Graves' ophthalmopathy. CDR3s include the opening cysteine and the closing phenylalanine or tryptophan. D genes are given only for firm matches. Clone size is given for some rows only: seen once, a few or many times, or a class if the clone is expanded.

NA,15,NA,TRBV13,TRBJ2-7,TGTGCCAGCAGCTCGACAGGCCGGTTGAGCTACGAGCAGTACTTC,CASSSTGRLSYEQYF
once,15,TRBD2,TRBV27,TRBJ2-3,TGTGCCAGCAGTTTCCAACTAGCGGGGGCAGATACGCAGTATTTT,CASSFQLAGADTQYF
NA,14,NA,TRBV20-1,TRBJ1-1,TGCAGTGCCCGCGTCGGGGCTTGGGACACTGAAGCTTTCTTT,CSARVGAWDTEAFF
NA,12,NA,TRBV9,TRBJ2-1,TGTGCCAGCAGCGCATCAGGGAAAGAGCAGTTCTTC,CASSASGKEQFF
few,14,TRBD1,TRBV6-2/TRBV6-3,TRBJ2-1,TGTGCCAGCAGCCTAGACAGGGGGATTCCCGAGCAGTTCTTC,CASSLDRGIPEQFF
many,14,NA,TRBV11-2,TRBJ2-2,TGTGCCAGCAGCCTAAGGGTTTACACCGGGGAGCTGTTTTTT,CASSLRVYTGELFF
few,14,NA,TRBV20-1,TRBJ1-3,TGCAGTGCCAGGACAGCCTTGGCTGGAAACACCATATATTTT,CSARTALAGNTIYF
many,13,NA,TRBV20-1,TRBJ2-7,TGCAGTGCTAGAGTCGGGGTCTCCTACGAGCAGTACTTC,CSARVGVSYEQYF
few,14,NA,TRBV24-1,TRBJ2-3,TGTGCCACCAGTTCGACAGGAGGGACAGATACGCAGTATTTT,CATSSTGGTDTQYF
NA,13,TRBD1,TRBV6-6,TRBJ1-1,TGTGCCAGCAGTTACTCGAGGGACAGTAGAGCTTTCTTT,CASSYSRDSRAFF
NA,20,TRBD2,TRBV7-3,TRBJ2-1,TGTGCCAGCAGCTTAACGGGGGCCGGGACTAGCGGGAGGGTCAACAATGAGCAGTTCTTC,CASSLTGAGTSGRVNNEQFF
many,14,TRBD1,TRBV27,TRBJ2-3,TGTGCCAGCAGTCAGGGACAGTACACAGATACGCAGTATTTT,CASSQGQYTDTQYF
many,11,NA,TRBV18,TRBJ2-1,TGTGCCAGCTCACTCAAAAATGAGCAGTTCTTC,CASSLKNEQFF
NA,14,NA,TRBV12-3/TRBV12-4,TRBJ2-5,TGTGCCAGCAGTTTTAATACCCCCGGGGAGACCCAGTACTTC,CASSFNTPGETQYF
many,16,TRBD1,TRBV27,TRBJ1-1,TGTGCCAGCAGTCTAGCGGGACAGGCCACGAACACTGAAGCTTTCTTT,CASSLAGQATNTEAFF
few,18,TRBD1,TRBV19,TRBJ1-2,TGTGCCAGTAGTTATTCGGGACAGGGCGTCGGCCCAGACTATGGCTACACCTTC,CASSYSGQGVGPDYGYTF
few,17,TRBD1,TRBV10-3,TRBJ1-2,TGTGCCATCAGCATGACCGGGACAGGGTCAGAATCTCGTGGCTACACCTTC,CAISMTGTGSESRGYTF
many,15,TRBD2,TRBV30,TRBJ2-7,TGTGCCTGGACTAGCGGGGGGACAAGGTCGGGCGAGCAGTACTTC,CAWTSGGTRSGEQYF
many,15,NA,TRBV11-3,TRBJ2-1,TGTGCCAGCAGCGCCGTGGGGGATTCCTACAATGAGCAGTTCTTC,CASSAVGDSYNEQFF
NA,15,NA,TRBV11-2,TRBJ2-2,TGTGCCAGCAGCCACCATACCCCCGACACCGGGGAGCTGTTTTTT,CASSHHTPDTGELFF
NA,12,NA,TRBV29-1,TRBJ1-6,TGCAGCGTTTACCGGGCTAATTCACCCCTCCACTTT,CSVYRANSPLHF
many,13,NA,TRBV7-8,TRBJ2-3,TGTGCCAGCAGCGTCGACTTGGAAAGTACGCAGTATTTT,CASSVDLESTQYF
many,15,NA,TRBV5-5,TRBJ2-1,TGTGCCAGCCCTATTGAGATAGGTTTCCGGGATGAGCAGTTCTTC,CASPIEIGFRDEQFF
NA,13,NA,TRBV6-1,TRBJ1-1,TGTGACAGCAAAAGGACAAAGAACACTGAAGCTTTCTTT,CDSKRTKNTEAFF
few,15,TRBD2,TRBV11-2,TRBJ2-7,TGTGCCAGCAGCTTAAAGCCGCTAGCGGGGTCCGAGCAGTACTTC,CASSLKPLAGSEQYF
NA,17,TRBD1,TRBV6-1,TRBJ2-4,TGTGCCAGCAGCAAACTTCAGGGGGAACTAGCCAAAAACATTCAGTACTTC,CASSKLQGELAKNIQYF
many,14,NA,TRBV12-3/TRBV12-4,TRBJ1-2,TGTGCCAGCGACGCCGGGGGCAAGAACTATGGCTACACCTTC,CASDAGGKNYGYTF
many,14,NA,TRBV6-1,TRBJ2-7,TGTGCCAGCAGTCGCGACGGCAGGGCCTACGAGCAGTACTTC,CASSRDGRAYEQYF
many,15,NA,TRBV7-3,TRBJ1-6,TGTGCCAGCAGCCCCACAGGACAGTTGAATTCACCCCTCCACTTT,CASSPTGQLNSPLHF
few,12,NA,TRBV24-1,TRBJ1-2,TGTGCCACCAGTGATACAGGGTATGGCTACACCTTC,CATSDTGYGYTF
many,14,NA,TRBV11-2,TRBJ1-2,TGTGCCACCCAGGGATCGAGGACGGGCTATGGCTACACCTTC,CATQGSRTGYGYTF
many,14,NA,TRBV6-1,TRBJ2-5,TGTGCCAGCAGTAGAGCAGGGGTCTCAGAGACCCAGTACTTC,CASSRAGVSETQYF
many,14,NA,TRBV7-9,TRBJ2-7,TGTGCCAGCAGCCGGGACACCGTGACCTACGAGCAGTACTTC,CASSRDTVTYEQYF
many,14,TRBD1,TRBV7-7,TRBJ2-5,TGTGCTAGCAGCTCCCGACAGGGGGTAGGGACCCAGTACTTC,CASSSRQGVGTQYF
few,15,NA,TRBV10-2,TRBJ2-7,TGCGCCAGCAGCCGACCCTCAGGAGGCTCCTACGAGCAGTACTTC,CASSRPSGGSYEQYF
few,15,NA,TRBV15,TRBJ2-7,TGTGCCACCAGCAGGGGGGGGCAGGGGACCCACGAGCAGTACTTC,CATSRGGQGTHEQYF
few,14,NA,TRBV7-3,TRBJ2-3,TGTGCCAGCAGCCGCGGGACAAACTCCGATACGCAGTATTTT,CASSRGTNSDTQYF
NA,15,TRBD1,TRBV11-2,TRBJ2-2,TGTGCCAGCAGCCCCCGACAGGGTAATCACGGGGAGCTGTTTTTT,CASSPRQGNHGELFF
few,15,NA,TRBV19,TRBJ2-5,TGTGCCAGTAGTATAGACCTCGGGTACCAAGAGACCCAGTACTTC,CASSIDLGYQETQYF
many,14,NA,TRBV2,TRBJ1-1,TGTGCCAGCCGGCCTCACATGGACCGCACTGAAGCTTTCTTT,CASRPHMDRTEAFF
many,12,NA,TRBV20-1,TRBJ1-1,TGCAGTGCTAGCGACAGTTCCACTGAAGCTTTCTTT,CSASDSSTEAFF
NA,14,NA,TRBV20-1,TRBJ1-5,TGCAGTGGATCCAGGGGTTTTAGGGATCAGCCCCAGCATTTT,CSGSRGFRDQPQHF